The clone carrying this T cell receptor beta chain was seen many times. Its antigen remains unidentified. The data belong to a study of T-cell reconstitution after alpha-beta-depleted transplantation in children. Study-level points and caveats: Most T-cell counts and diversity one year after the transplant came from T cells that were newly produced. The high TCRbeta diversity at day 60 in some patients came from surviving recipient T cells and thymic progenitors. It was reported that alpha-beta T cells came from several hundred expanded graft clones (about two months after transplant).

Germline V lookup: CDR1 ENHRY, CDR2 SYGVKD. CDR3 length: 15 amino acids. V shed 3 bases, J shed 6 bases, and the junction held 8 bases outside the gene matches. Preparation of the TCRbeta library was carried out with unique molecular identifiers. TCRdb analysed the PCR reads with MiXCR anew, one entry per CDR3 protein. The data contain about a million distinct CDR3 sequences, less than 30% of them singletons. This chain connects TRBV10-3 to TRBJ2-1; 7 bases line up with TRBD1. This receptor was taken from a boy less than two years old who had a stem cell transplant for SCID, so the T cells may come from the graft donor. The sample here was PBMCs, mostly from graft donor cells, taken 360 days after TCRalphabeta/CD19-depleted stem cell transplant. CDR3 DNA sequence: TGTGCCATCAGTGACACAGGGGTGGTCGGCAATGAGCAGTTCTTC. This translates into CAISDTGVVGNEQFF.